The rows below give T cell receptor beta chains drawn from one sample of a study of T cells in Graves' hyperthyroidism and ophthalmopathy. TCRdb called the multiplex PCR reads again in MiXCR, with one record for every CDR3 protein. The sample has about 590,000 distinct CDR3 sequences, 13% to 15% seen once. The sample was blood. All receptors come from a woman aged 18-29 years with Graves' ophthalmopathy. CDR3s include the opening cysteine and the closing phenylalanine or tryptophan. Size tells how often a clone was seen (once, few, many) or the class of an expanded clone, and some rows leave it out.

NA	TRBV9	CATSTSGTTDTQYF
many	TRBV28	CASSLGGRTNEKLFF
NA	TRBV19	CASTPTSGRGNEQFF
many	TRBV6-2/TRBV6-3	CASSYGMGISYNEQFF
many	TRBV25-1	CASSEYFIRDRGDNEQFF
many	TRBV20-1	CSARVLGLAGPYNEQFF
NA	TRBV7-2	CASSLVASGNLITQYF
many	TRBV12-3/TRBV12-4	CASSPTRAYYGYTF
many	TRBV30	CAWTDSAPYGYTF
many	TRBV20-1	CSARLEEGHQPQHF
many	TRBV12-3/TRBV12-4	CASSLSHRVLDEQYF
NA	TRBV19	CASSPSYWGLSVEQYF
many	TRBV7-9	CASSLRGSGGYGDTQYF
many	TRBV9	CASSSRGSRTGELFF
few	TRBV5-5	CASSPATGGVYGCTF
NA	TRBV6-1	CASSTGTSGPYEQYF
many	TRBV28	CASSLTGVGNTEAFF
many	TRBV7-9	CASSPQRVGGRETQYF
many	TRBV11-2	CASSLVSGGYGYTF
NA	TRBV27	CASSLLAGEEDSYEQYF
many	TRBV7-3	CASSPIPYEQYF
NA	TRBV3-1	CANSRTKIRQGTNEKLFF
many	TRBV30	CAWDRGHYEQYF
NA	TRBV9	CASSVEAGQGVQETQYF
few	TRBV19	CASSIARTGENTEAFF
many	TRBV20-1	CSATPGLGWEQYF
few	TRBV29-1	CSVEVGGQNGYTF
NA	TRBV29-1	CAGRRSYNEQFF
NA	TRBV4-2	CASSQDSGTPSYGYTF
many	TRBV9	CASSVYGGRQETQYF
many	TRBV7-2	CASSLSAGTSRYNEQFF
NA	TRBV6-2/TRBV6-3	CASSYSTGDGAEGGYTF
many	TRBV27	CASSNRGTSGTDTQYF
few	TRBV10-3	CAIRPGQGFSEAFF
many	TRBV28	CASSSDRGETQYF
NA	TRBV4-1	CASSQVDRGRETQYF
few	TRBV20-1	CSARDMGQGSYNEQFF
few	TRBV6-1	CATTKGGSRPQHF
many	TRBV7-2	CASSPSDTFFYNEQFF
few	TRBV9	CASSVSFSNQPQHF
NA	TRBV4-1	CASSQDRGRQFF
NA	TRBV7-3	CASSLQTGGAWETQYF
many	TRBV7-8	CASSPARDRNNEQFF
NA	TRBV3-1	CASSPRASGAHAGGYNEQFF
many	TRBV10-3	CAISETSGGAGELFF
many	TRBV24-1	CATSDPHSVDEQFF
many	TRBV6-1	CASTSRRRDYILNLDTQYF
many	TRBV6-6	CASSYGRDRGVEQYF
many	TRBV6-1	CASSELAGGPNEQFF
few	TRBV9	CASSVGLTGSYGEAFF
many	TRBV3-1	CASSQDRLAGVQETQYF
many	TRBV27	CASSLQGIMNTEAFF
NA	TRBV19	CASRPGQGMNTEAFF
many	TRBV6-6	CASSYSMPAYNEQFF
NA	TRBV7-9	CATSAYRRANEKLFF